These T cell receptor beta chains were read from a single sample in a study of OX40 agonist ivuxolimab in advanced cancers. Sequencing was performed with immunoSEQ multiplex PCR; in TCRdb, only in-frame clones are kept and a portion is missing. The sample contains almost 80,000 clones, under 85% of which appear only once. The sample in question was CD4+ or CD8+ T cells sorted from blood, obtained in a trial of the OX40 agonist ivuxolimab. The source of these receptors is an adult with an advanced solid tumor such as melanoma, head and neck, liver or kidney cancer. Both conserved end residues are part of each CDR3. The D gene is left open where the match is weak. The listing skips clone size in some rows; elsewhere it reads once, few, many or a size class.

J gene	D gene	clone size	V gene	CDR3 DNA	CDR3 protein
TRBJ1-1	-	once	TRBV29-1	TGCAGCGTCTCCAATACTGAAGCTTTCTTT	CSVSNTEAFF
TRBJ1-1	-	-	TRBV28	TGTGCCAGCTACAGCGGGGGGGCGGTTACGGAAGCTTTCTTT	CASYSGGAVTEAFF
TRBJ2-2	TRBD2	-	TRBV7-3	TGTGCCAGCAGCCGGAGCGGGGCCGGGGAGCTGTTTTTT	CASSRSGAGELFF
TRBJ2-2	TRBD2	-	TRBV27	TGTGCCAGCAGGGGACTAGCGGGGGGTTTCACCGGGGAGCTGTTTTTT	CASRGLAGGFTGELFF
TRBJ2-2	-	-	TRBV7-8	TGTGCCAGCAGCGGGCGGGCAAGTCGGACCGGGGAGCTGTTTTTT	CASSGRASRTGELFF
TRBJ2-4	-	-	TRBV5-6	TGTGCCAGCAGCTTTCGTACAGCTCTAGCCAAAAACATTCAGTACTTC	CASSFRTALAKNIQYF
TRBJ1-4	-	-	TRBV18	TGTGCCAGCTCACCCGGAGAAAAACTGTTTTTT	CASSPGEKLFF
TRBJ1-1	-	-	TRBV6-1	TGTGCCAGCAGGGGACATCTTATGAACACTGAAGCTTTCTTT	CASRGHLMNTEAFF
TRBJ2-2	TRBD2	-	TRBV5-6	TGTGCCAGCAGCCCCGCCGGGACTAGGGTCCCCGGGGAGCTGTTTTTT	CASSPAGTRVPGELFF
TRBJ1-1	-	-	TRBV6-6	TGTGCCAGCTGGGAAAGAGAATTGGGCACTGAAGCTTTCTTT	CASWERELGTEAFF
TRBJ2-7	-	-	TRBV9	TGTGCCAGCAGCGTAGAGGGCAGGGAGACCCAGGAGCAGTACTTC	CASSVEGRETQEQYF
TRBJ1-1	-	once	TRBV5-4	TGTGCCAGCAGCACTGGGCTCAACACTGAAGCTTTCTTT	CASSTGLNTEAFF
TRBJ2-7	-	-	TRBV30	TGTGCCTGGAGTGTACCCCACCTCGGACTCTACGAGCAGTACTTC	CAWSVPHLGLYEQYF
TRBJ1-1	-	-	TRBV10-1	TGCGCCAGCACCGAAAGACCGGAACGGACTGAAGCTTTCTTT	CASTERPERTEAFF
TRBJ2-1	TRBD1	-	TRBV5-6	TGTGCCAGCAGCTGGAGGACGGGACAGCCGCAGTTCTTC	CASSWRTGQPQFF
TRBJ1-3	-	-	TRBV4-3	TGCGCCAGCAGCCAAGAAGGGGCGGGAGGAAACACCATATATTTT	CASSQEGAGGNTIYF
TRBJ1-2	-	-	TRBV15	TGTGCCACCATTTTCCGCCGGGACACCTTCTATGGCTACACCTTC	CATIFRRDTFYGYTF